A single sample gave rise to the 18 T cell receptor beta chains below, sequenced in a study of T cell responses to AZD1222 COVID-19 vaccine. Assay: immunoSEQ multiplex PCR; the TCRdb copy retains only in-frame clones and omits some. The data show fewer than 200,000 clones, about 92% seen once. Sequenced here: peripheral blood, sampled on day 0 of MenACWY control vaccination. These receptor sequences come from an adult in good health.

The chain carries TRBV10-2 and TRBJ1-4, with D unresolved. Germline lookup yields CDR1 WSHSY and CDR2 SAAADI. Trimming pared 5 bases from V and 8 bases from J, leaving 6 bases between. This CDR3 has 11 amino acids. CDR3 bases: TGCGCCAGCAGTCTGGGCGAAAAACTGTTTTTT. Its translation is CASSLGEKLFF.

The DNA for the CDR3 is TGTGCCAGTAGTATATCCCCGGGAGAGAGCTACGAGCAGTACTTC. Amino acids: CASSISPGESYEQYF. V usage is TRBV19 and J usage is TRBJ2-7; tentative D call: TRBD2 (6 bases). This CDR3 region has 15 residues. CDR1 and CDR2 (germline): LNHDA, SQIVND (reference sequence). V shed 2 bases and J shed 3 bases, with 14 bases lying between them.

This chain joins TRBV7-9 and TRBJ1-3; D perhaps matches TRBD1 (5 bases). Trimming cost V 0 bases and J 0 bases, with 12 bases left between them. CDR1 and CDR2 from the germline V gene are SEHNR and FQNEAQ (reference sequence). The CDR3 runs to 17 residues. CDR3 loop: CASSLAPGPRSGNTIYF. The CDR3, as DNA: TGTGCCAGCAGCTTAGCCCCGGGGCCACGCTCTGGAAACACCATATATTTT.

The rearrangement uses TRBV6-5 and TRBJ2-6; D call uncertain. The CDR3 totals 15 residues. V shed 8 bases and J shed 4 bases, with 15 bases lying between them. In germline, CDR1 is MNHEY, CDR2 SVGAGI. Here the CDR3 reads CASPTLGPGANVLTF. The CDR3 nucleotides are TGTGCCAGCCCCACGCTAGGGCCAGGGGCCAACGTCCTGACTTTC.

CDR3 sequence: CASSMRAGLAGVWDTGELFF. DNA for the CDR3: TGTGCCAGTAGTATGAGGGCGGGACTAGCGGGAGTCTGGGACACCGGGGAGCTGTTTTTT. This rearrangement joins TRBV19 to TRBJ2-2, with 14 bases fitting TRBD2. Germline loops: CDR1 LNHDA, CDR2 SQIVND (reference sequence). V lost 3 bases and J lost 3; bases outside the gene matches: 12. This CDR3 contains 20 residues.

The chain recombines TRBV9 with TRBJ2-1; D gene unclear. The CDR3 has 14 residues. Trimming removed 4 bases from V and 6 bases from J, with 14 bases in between. Per the germline V gene, CDR1 is SGDLS and CDR2 is YYNGEE. The CDR3 nucleotides read TGTGCCAGCAGCCCCCCTTTCGGGCCCAATGAGCAGTTCTTC. Its protein is CASSPPFGPNEQFF.

The chain recombines TRBV10-3 with TRBJ2-1; tentative D call: TRBD2 (6 bases). There are 16 residues in the CDR3. V lost 0 bases and J lost 7, with 16 bases in between. Germline V gives CDR1 ENHRY, CDR2 SYGVKD. DNA of the CDR3: TGTGCCATCAGTGAGTCGACTAGAGGTAGTGTGAATGAGCAGTTCTTC. Translation: CAISESTRGSVNEQFF.

The V call is TRBV9, the J call TRBJ1-1; 9 bases agree with TRBD1. The CDR3 is made up of 15 amino acids. V lost 3 bases to trimming and J lost 3 bases; unmatched junction nucleotides: 6. Germline values: CDR1 SGDLS, CDR2 YYNGEE. CDR3 region: CASSAHRGPDTEAFF. In DNA form, the CDR3 reads TGTGCCAGCAGCGCCCACAGGGGGCCGGACACTGAAGCTTTCTTT.

This rearrangement joins TRBV11-2 to TRBJ2-3; D ambiguous. With 7 bases removed from V and 10 bases from J, the gap between germline ends came to 12 bases. The CDR3 totals 11 residues. Germline V gene lookup returns CDR1 SGHAT and CDR2 FQNNGV. The CDR3 region has the DNA TGTGCCAGCACCCCCTTGTTAGCGCAGTATTTT. Translation gives CASTPLLAQYF.

The rearrangement joins TRBV6-5 to TRBJ1-2; D gene uncertain. Deletions cut 8 bases from V and 4 bases from J, with 5 bases between. This CDR3 is 10 amino acids long. The germline gives CDR1 MNHEY, CDR2 SVGAGI. The CDR3 loop is CASLGYGYTF. The CDR3 nucleotides are TGTGCCAGCCTTGGCTATGGCTACACCTTC.

V is TRBV11-2 and J is TRBJ1-1, with TRBD1 matching 7 bases. Germline V gene lookup returns CDR1 SGHAT and CDR2 FQNNGV. This CDR3 is 16 amino acids long. V was pared by 3 bases and J by 0 bases, with 7 bases of the junction left unmatched. CDR3: CASSLIRTGLNTEAFF. CDR3 bases: TGTGCCAGCAGCTTGATTCGGACAGGCCTGAACACTGAAGCTTTCTTT.

The gene calls are TRBV9 and TRBJ2-1; D ambiguous. CDR1 and CDR2 (germline): SGDLS, YYNGEE. CDR3 length: 15 residues. V gave up 0 bases and J gave up 5 bases, with 12 bases separating them. DNA of the CDR3: TGTGCCAGCAGCGTAGGCTCCCTCGCCCACAATGAGCAGTTCTTC. This gives the protein CASSVGSLAHNEQFF.

The chain recombines TRBV19 with TRBJ1-1, with a weak D call TRBD1 (6 bases). V gave up 3 bases and J gave up 1 base, with 15 bases separating them. This CDR3 contains 16 residues. The germline CDR1 and CDR2 sequences are LNHDA and SQIVND (reference sequence). CDR3 sequence (DNA): TGTGCCAGTAGTATTTTAAGAGCAGGGGCGAACACTGAAGCTTTCTTT. This gives the protein CASSILRAGANTEAFF.

V and J are TRBV7-4 and TRBJ1-2; D may be TRBD1 (5 bases). The CDR3 spans 15 residues. From germline, CDR1 is SGHVT and CDR2 SQSDAQ. The ends were cut back, 5 bases at V and 4 bases at J, with 17 bases in the middle. The CDR3 coding sequence is TGTGCCAGCAGCATAAACCACGGGGGGGTCTATGGCTACACCTTC. Its translation: CASSINHGGVYGYTF.

The chain carries TRBV18 and TRBJ1-5; 10 bases fit TRBD1. CDR3 length: 14 residues. CDR1 and CDR2 from the germline V gene are KGHSH and LQKENI. Trimming at V came to 5 bases and at J to 4 bases, leaving 2 bases not matched to a gene. The CDR3 sequence: CASSGGQGNQPQHF. CDR3 nucleotides: TGTGCCAGCTCAGGGGGACAGGGGAATCAGCCCCAGCATTTT.

The chain carries TRBV2 and TRBJ2-7; D remains unclear. The germline V gene has CDR1 SNHLY and CDR2 FYNNEI. Between the trimmed V and J ends, which lost 0 bases and 1 base, there was a span of 10 bases. The CDR3 has 15 amino acids. CDR3: CASSEAQPPSYEQYF. In DNA form, the CDR3 reads TGTGCCAGCAGTGAAGCGCAGCCGCCTTCCTACGAGCAGTACTTC.

The J gene is TRBJ1-3, the V gene TRBV9, with D perhaps matching TRBD1 (6 bases). Trimming cost V 0 bases and J 1 base, with 14 bases left between them. The CDR3 spans 17 residues. Germline V gene data show CDR1 as SGDLS and CDR2 as YYNGEE. The CDR3 DNA reads as TGTGCCAGCAGCGTAGTTGATGGGGGCCCGTCTGGAAACACCATATATTTT. Protein sequence: CASSVVDGGPSGNTIYF.

J is TRBJ2-7 and V is TRBV10-1, with 7 bases lining up with TRBD2. The V gene end was trimmed by 6 bases and the J gene end by 5 bases; junction bases not matched to a gene: 10. The CDR3 length is 14 residues. The V gene's germline CDR1 is WNHNN and CDR2 SYGVQD (reference sequence). CDR3 coding DNA: TGCGCCAGCAGCGCTGGGACTATCGTGGACGAGCAGTACTTC. Encoded protein: CASSAGTIVDEQYF.